The source of this TCR beta chain is a study of blood T cell repertoires in COVID-19. Trimming shortened V by 1 base and J by 3 bases, and 6 bases separated the two germline ends. CDR1 and CDR2 (germline): LGHDT, YNNKEL (reference sequence). The CDR3 runs 13 residues. Study processing details: Reference gene primers were amplified, and this amplification served to estimate nucleated cell counts. Produced via immunoSEQ multiplex PCR; TCRdb's table is partial and in-frame only. That table furnishes V, J and clone size, whereas the DNA furnished D and trimming. The sample has 35,000 to 40,000 clones, more than 85% seen once; the top ten hold around a fifth.

This receptor was taken from a man in his 70s with acute or convalescent COVID-19. The V gene is TRBV3-1 (or the pseudogene TRBV3-2), the J gene TRBJ1-1; D uncertain. The sequencing input was peripheral blood. The CDR3 loop is CASSQARYTEAFF. The CDR3 DNA follows: TGTGCCAGCAGCCAAGCGCGATACACTGAAGCTTTCTTT.